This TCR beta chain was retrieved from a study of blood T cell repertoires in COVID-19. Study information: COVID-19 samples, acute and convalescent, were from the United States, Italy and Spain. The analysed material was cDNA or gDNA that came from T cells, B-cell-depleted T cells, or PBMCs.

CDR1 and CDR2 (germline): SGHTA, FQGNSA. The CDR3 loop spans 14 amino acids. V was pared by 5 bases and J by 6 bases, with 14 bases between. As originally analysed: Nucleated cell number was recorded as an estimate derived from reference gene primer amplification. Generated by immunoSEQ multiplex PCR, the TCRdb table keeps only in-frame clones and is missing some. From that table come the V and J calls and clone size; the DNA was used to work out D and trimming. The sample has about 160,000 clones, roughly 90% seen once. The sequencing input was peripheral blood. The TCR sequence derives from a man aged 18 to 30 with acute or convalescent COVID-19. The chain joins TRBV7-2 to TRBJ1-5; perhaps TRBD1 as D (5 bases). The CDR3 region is CASSPGLWGQPQHF. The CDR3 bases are TGTGCCAGCAGCCCGGGACTCTGGGGTCAGCCCCAGCATTTT.